This T cell receptor (beta chain) was sequenced during a study of CD4+ T cells in melanoma. Trimming cost V 4 bases and J 0 bases, with 3 bases left between them. The CDR3 has 12 residues. Germline V lookup: CDR1 ENHRY, CDR2 SYGVKD. Profiling relied on immunoSEQ multiplex PCR, and the TCRdb table lists in-frame clones only, not all of them. This sample yields roughly 4,200 clones, of which 50% to 75% are seen a single time; roughly 33% belongs to the top ten. This clonotype was obtained from a human donor with melanoma. This chain uses TRBV10-3 with TRBJ1-1; D ambiguous. The sample was cells from a culture (not recorded whether cultured in vitro). This chain's CDR3 is CAISVVNTEAFF. In DNA, the CDR3 is TGTGCCATCAGTGTCGTGAACACTGAAGCTTTCTTT.